Listed below are T cell receptor beta chains from one sample, sequenced in a study of beta chain features in type 1 diabetes. Using immunoSEQ multiplex PCR, the repertoire was profiled, and TCRdb retains in-frame clones only, with some absent. The data contain around 500,000 clones, approximately 30% of them seen just once; the ten biggest clones take up more than 0.055%. The specimen sequenced was naive CD4+ T cells from blood. The receptors were sampled from a man younger than 35 in good health. Each CDR3 is given with its conserved first and last residue. The order of the fields is J gene, D gene, clone size, V gene, CDR3 length, CDR3 protein, CDR3 DNA. The D gene is left open where the match is weak. The size of a clone is reported for some rows only, either as once, few or many, or as a class for expanded clones.

j_gene: TRBJ2-7; d_gene: NA; abundance: NA; v_gene: TRBV6-5; len: 15; CDR3aa: CASSYSYPATYEQYF; CDR3nt: TGTGCCAGCAGTTACTCATATCCCGCTACCTACGAGCAGTACTTC
j_gene: TRBJ1-2; d_gene: NA; abundance: NA; v_gene: TRBV10-3; len: 12; CDR3aa: CAISERGYGYTF; CDR3nt: TGTGCCATCAGTGAGCGGGGCTATGGCTACACCTTC
j_gene: TRBJ2-3; d_gene: TRBD1; abundance: NA; v_gene: TRBV4-3; len: 14; CDR3aa: CASSPDRATDTQYF; CDR3nt: TGCGCCAGCAGCCCGGACAGGGCCACAGATACGCAGTATTTT
j_gene: TRBJ1-1; d_gene: TRBD1; abundance: NA; v_gene: TRBV29-1; len: 11; CDR3aa: CSADRGREAFF; CDR3nt: TGCAGCGCAGACAGGGGGCGCGAAGCTTTCTTT
j_gene: TRBJ2-3; d_gene: NA; abundance: NA; v_gene: TRBV29-1; len: 12; CDR3aa: CSVRGGPDTQYF; CDR3nt: TGCAGCGTGCGTGGGGGACCAGATACGCAGTATTTT
j_gene: TRBJ2-1; d_gene: TRBD2; abundance: few; v_gene: TRBV2; len: 13; CDR3aa: CASVKDRGDEQFF; CDR3nt: TGTGCCAGCGTAAAAGATCGGGGGGATGAGCAGTTCTTC
j_gene: TRBJ2-3; d_gene: TRBD2; abundance: few; v_gene: TRBV2; len: 14; CDR3aa: CASSVTSGRDTQYF; CDR3nt: TGTGCCAGCAGTGTCACTAGCGGGAGGGATACGCAGTATTTT
j_gene: TRBJ2-3; d_gene: NA; abundance: NA; v_gene: TRBV15; len: 16; CDR3aa: CATSRAEGLGADTQYF; CDR3nt: TGTGCCACCAGCAGAGCTGAAGGCCTCGGCGCGGATACGCAGTATTTT
j_gene: TRBJ1-1; d_gene: TRBD1; abundance: NA; v_gene: TRBV7-2; len: 18; CDR3aa: CASSHAGRDRGGVPEAFF; CDR3nt: TGTGCCAGCAGCCATGCCGGCCGGGACAGGGGCGGCGTGCCTGAAGCTTTCTTT
j_gene: TRBJ2-5; d_gene: TRBD1; abundance: few; v_gene: TRBV27; len: 16; CDR3aa: CASTHKVGQGIETQYF; CDR3nt: TGTGCCAGCACCCACAAAGTGGGACAGGGGATCGAGACCCAGTACTTC
j_gene: TRBJ2-7; d_gene: NA; abundance: NA; v_gene: TRBV2; len: 11; CDR3aa: CASGARDEQYF; CDR3nt: TGTGCCAGCGGGGCTAGGGACGAGCAGTACTTC
j_gene: TRBJ2-3; d_gene: TRBD1; abundance: few; v_gene: TRBV30; len: 14; CDR3aa: CAWSVPGQGDTQYF; CDR3nt: TGTGCCTGGAGTGTCCCGGGACAGGGAGATACGCAGTATTTT
j_gene: TRBJ2-1; d_gene: TRBD1; abundance: NA; v_gene: TRBV7-6; len: 13; CDR3aa: CASSWDRGNEQFF; CDR3nt: TGTGCCAGCAGCTGGGACAGGGGAAATGAGCAGTTCTTC
j_gene: TRBJ2-7; d_gene: NA; abundance: once; v_gene: TRBV11-3; len: 14; CDR3aa: CASSLTGRAYEQYF; CDR3nt: TGTGCCAGCAGCTTAACAGGACGGGCCTACGAGCAGTACTTC
j_gene: TRBJ2-5; d_gene: NA; abundance: NA; v_gene: TRBV19; len: 14; CDR3aa: CASDGPGTSETQYF; CDR3nt: TGTGCCAGTGATGGGCCAGGGACTTCGGAGACCCAGTACTTC
j_gene: TRBJ2-2; d_gene: TRBD1; abundance: once; v_gene: TRBV27; len: 16; CDR3aa: CASSSPPGQGAGELFF; CDR3nt: TGTGCCAGCAGTTCGCCTCCGGGACAGGGGGCCGGGGAGCTGTTTTTT
j_gene: TRBJ2-7; d_gene: NA; abundance: NA; v_gene: TRBV9; len: 12; CDR3aa: CASSVDEGEQYF; CDR3nt: TGTGCCAGCAGCGTAGACGAGGGCGAGCAGTACTTC
j_gene: TRBJ2-1; d_gene: NA; abundance: NA; v_gene: TRBV5-4; len: 14; CDR3aa: CASGLDRSYNEQFF; CDR3nt: TGTGCCAGCGGACTGGATCGCTCCTACAATGAGCAGTTCTTC
j_gene: TRBJ2-1; d_gene: NA; abundance: few; v_gene: TRBV30; len: 13; CDR3aa: CAWSASGYNEQFF; CDR3nt: TGTGCCTGGAGTGCCAGCGGGTACAATGAGCAGTTCTTC
j_gene: TRBJ2-1; d_gene: NA; abundance: NA; v_gene: TRBV7-6; len: 13; CDR3aa: CASSQDRGGEQFF; CDR3nt: TGTGCCAGCAGCCAAGACCGGGGAGGCGAGCAGTTCTTC
j_gene: TRBJ2-2; d_gene: NA; abundance: few; v_gene: TRBV2; len: 11; CDR3aa: CASMGTGELFF; CDR3nt: TGTGCCAGCATGGGCACCGGGGAGCTGTTTTTT
j_gene: TRBJ2-3; d_gene: NA; abundance: NA; v_gene: TRBV9; len: 15; CDR3aa: CASSVVGSEWDTQYF; CDR3nt: TGTGCCAGCAGCGTAGTAGGGTCCGAGTGGGATACGCAGTATTTT
j_gene: TRBJ2-1; d_gene: NA; abundance: NA; v_gene: TRBV30; len: 14; CDR3aa: CAWSPGRTYNEQFF; CDR3nt: TGTGCCTGGTCCCCGGGACGGACCTACAATGAGCAGTTCTTC
j_gene: TRBJ2-1; d_gene: TRBD1; abundance: NA; v_gene: TRBV5-1; len: 14; CDR3aa: CASSPGDSYNEQFF; CDR3nt: TGCGCCAGCAGCCCTGGGGACAGTTACAATGAGCAGTTCTTC
j_gene: TRBJ2-7; d_gene: TRBD1; abundance: NA; v_gene: TRBV29-1; len: 13; CDR3aa: CSVTSGQLYEQYF; CDR3nt: TGCAGCGTGACATCGGGACAGTTGTACGAGCAGTACTTC
j_gene: TRBJ2-1; d_gene: NA; abundance: NA; v_gene: TRBV28; len: 15; CDR3aa: CASSLGGYSYNEQFF; CDR3nt: TGTGCCAGCAGTTTAGGCGGATACTCCTACAATGAGCAGTTCTTC
j_gene: TRBJ2-7; d_gene: NA; abundance: NA; v_gene: TRBV7-2; len: 13; CDR3aa: CASSQGLSYEQYF; CDR3nt: TGTGCCAGCAGCCAGGGGCTCTCCTACGAGCAGTACTTC
j_gene: TRBJ2-3; d_gene: TRBD2; abundance: NA; v_gene: TRBV30; len: 17; CDR3aa: CAWSVLGTSGSTDTQYF; CDR3nt: TGTGCCTGGAGTGTACTGGGGACTAGCGGGTCTACAGATACGCAGTATTTT
j_gene: TRBJ2-7; d_gene: TRBD2; abundance: few; v_gene: TRBV7-2; len: 13; CDR3aa: CASGREGPYEQYF; CDR3nt: TGTGCCAGCGGTCGGGAGGGCCCCTACGAGCAGTACTTC
j_gene: TRBJ2-7; d_gene: TRBD1; abundance: NA; v_gene: TRBV28; len: 15; CDR3aa: CASRSGTGGNYEQYF; CDR3nt: TGTGCCAGCAGGTCCGGGACAGGGGGAAACTACGAGCAGTACTTC
j_gene: TRBJ1-3; d_gene: NA; abundance: NA; v_gene: TRBV15; len: 13; CDR3aa: CATSPTTGNTIYF; CDR3nt: TGTGCCACCAGCCCCACAACTGGAAACACCATATATTTT
j_gene: TRBJ2-6; d_gene: NA; abundance: many; v_gene: TRBV14; len: 17; CDR3aa: CASSQQLQSSGANVLTF; CDR3nt: TGTGCCAGCAGCCAACAACTGCAAAGCTCTGGGGCCAACGTCCTGACTTTC
j_gene: TRBJ2-1; d_gene: TRBD1; abundance: NA; v_gene: TRBV7-2; len: 11; CDR3aa: CASSTGTGQFF; CDR3nt: TGTGCCAGCAGCACTGGGACAGGGCAGTTCTTC
j_gene: TRBJ1-1; d_gene: NA; abundance: few; v_gene: TRBV30; len: 10; CDR3aa: CAWSGPKAFF; CDR3nt: TGTGCCTGGAGTGGACCAAAAGCTTTCTTT
j_gene: TRBJ2-7; d_gene: NA; abundance: NA; v_gene: TRBV7-2; len: 15; CDR3aa: CASSLVASAAYEQYF; CDR3nt: TGTGCCAGCAGCTTAGTGGCTAGCGCGGCCTACGAGCAGTACTTC
j_gene: TRBJ2-1; d_gene: TRBD2; abundance: NA; v_gene: TRBV30; len: 15; CDR3aa: CAWKKGTSGIWEQFF; CDR3nt: TGTGCCTGGAAGAAAGGGACTAGCGGGATTTGGGAGCAGTTCTTC
j_gene: TRBJ1-1; d_gene: NA; abundance: NA; v_gene: TRBV30; len: 13; CDR3aa: CAWSAQGNTEAFF; CDR3nt: TGTGCCTGGAGTGCCCAGGGGAACACTGAAGCTTTCTTT
j_gene: TRBJ2-1; d_gene: TRBD2; abundance: few; v_gene: TRBV11-2; len: 15; CDR3aa: CASSYTSGSYNEQFF; CDR3nt: TGTGCCAGCAGCTATACTAGCGGCTCCTACAATGAGCAGTTCTTC
j_gene: TRBJ2-7; d_gene: TRBD2; abundance: few; v_gene: TRBV19; len: 15; CDR3aa: CASSKGLAGPHEQYF; CDR3nt: TGTGCCAGTAGTAAGGGACTAGCGGGACCCCACGAGCAGTACTTC
j_gene: TRBJ2-1; d_gene: TRBD2; abundance: NA; v_gene: TRBV7-6; len: 17; CDR3aa: CASSLGLGSGLYNEQFF; CDR3nt: TGTGCCAGCAGCTTAGGGCTAGGTAGCGGGTTGTACAATGAGCAGTTCTTC
j_gene: TRBJ2-1; d_gene: TRBD2; abundance: NA; v_gene: TRBV5-1; len: 15; CDR3aa: CASSVTSGSLNEQFF; CDR3nt: TGCGCCAGCAGCGTCACTAGCGGGAGCCTCAATGAGCAGTTCTTC
j_gene: TRBJ1-2; d_gene: NA; abundance: few; v_gene: TRBV29-1; len: 12; CDR3aa: CSVDSGDYGYTF; CDR3nt: TGCAGCGTTGATTCAGGGGACTATGGCTACACCTTC
j_gene: TRBJ2-7; d_gene: NA; abundance: few; v_gene: TRBV5-1; len: 15; CDR3aa: CASSLYGGLTYEQYF; CDR3nt: TGCGCCAGCAGCTTGTACGGCGGACTGACCTACGAGCAGTACTTC
j_gene: TRBJ2-7; d_gene: NA; abundance: few; v_gene: TRBV29-1; len: 13; CDR3aa: CSVEQGIGYEQYF; CDR3nt: TGCAGCGTTGAACAGGGCATCGGGTACGAGCAGTACTTC
j_gene: TRBJ2-2; d_gene: NA; abundance: once; v_gene: TRBV13; len: 16; CDR3aa: CASSLPGLTNTGELFF; CDR3nt: TGTGCCAGCAGCTTACCGGGGCTAACGAACACCGGGGAGCTGTTTTTT
j_gene: TRBJ2-2; d_gene: TRBD2; abundance: few; v_gene: TRBV30; len: 14; CDR3aa: CAWSISGRAGELFF; CDR3nt: TGTGCCTGGAGTATTAGCGGGAGGGCCGGGGAGCTGTTTTTT
j_gene: TRBJ2-1; d_gene: NA; abundance: NA; v_gene: TRBV4-1; len: 14; CDR3aa: CASSQERRVNEQFF; CDR3nt: TGCGCCAGCAGCCAAGAAAGGAGGGTTAATGAGCAGTTCTTC
j_gene: TRBJ1-1; d_gene: TRBD1; abundance: NA; v_gene: TRBV30; len: 14; CDR3aa: CAWSPSTGGTEAFF; CDR3nt: TGTGCCTGGAGTCCCTCAACAGGGGGCACTGAAGCTTTCTTT
j_gene: TRBJ2-7; d_gene: NA; abundance: once; v_gene: TRBV7-8; len: 14; CDR3aa: CASSTREQPYEQYF; CDR3nt: TGTGCCAGCAGCACTAGAGAGCAGCCCTACGAGCAGTACTTC
j_gene: TRBJ1-1; d_gene: NA; abundance: few; v_gene: TRBV30; len: 12; CDR3aa: CAWAREQGKAFF; CDR3nt: TGTGCCTGGGCAAGAGAACAGGGTAAAGCTTTCTTT
j_gene: TRBJ2-6; d_gene: NA; abundance: NA; v_gene: TRBV30; len: 16; CDR3aa: CAWSVGSDSGANVLTF; CDR3nt: TGTGCCTGGAGTGTTGGCAGTGACTCTGGGGCCAACGTCCTGACTTTC
j_gene: TRBJ1-5; d_gene: NA; abundance: NA; v_gene: TRBV18; len: 15; CDR3aa: CASSLQDSGNQPQHF; CDR3nt: TGTGCCAGCTCACTCCAGGACAGCGGCAATCAGCCCCAGCATTTT
j_gene: TRBJ2-7; d_gene: TRBD2; abundance: few; v_gene: TRBV27; len: 14; CDR3aa: CASSSTSGRYEQYF; CDR3nt: TGTGCCAGCAGTTCTACTAGCGGGAGGTACGAGCAGTACTTC
j_gene: TRBJ2-7; d_gene: NA; abundance: NA; v_gene: TRBV15; len: 15; CDR3aa: CATSRDPAETYEQYF; CDR3nt: TGTGCCACCAGCAGAGATCCGGCAGAGACCTACGAGCAGTACTTC
j_gene: TRBJ1-1; d_gene: NA; abundance: few; v_gene: TRBV6-1; len: 13; CDR3aa: CASSKGMNTEAFF; CDR3nt: TGTGCCAGCAGTAAGGGCATGAACACTGAAGCTTTCTTT
j_gene: TRBJ2-2; d_gene: NA; abundance: NA; v_gene: TRBV30; len: 13; CDR3aa: CAWSVPNTGELFF; CDR3nt: TGTGCCTGGAGTGTACCCAACACCGGGGAGCTGTTTTTT
j_gene: TRBJ2-7; d_gene: NA; abundance: few; v_gene: TRBV9; len: 14; CDR3aa: CASSTSGYSYEQYF; CDR3nt: TGTGCCAGCAGCACTTCAGGGTACTCCTACGAGCAGTACTTC
j_gene: TRBJ2-1; d_gene: TRBD2; abundance: few; v_gene: TRBV18; len: 15; CDR3aa: CASSSGRESYNEQFF; CDR3nt: TGTGCCAGCTCATCGGGGCGGGAGTCCTACAATGAGCAGTTCTTC